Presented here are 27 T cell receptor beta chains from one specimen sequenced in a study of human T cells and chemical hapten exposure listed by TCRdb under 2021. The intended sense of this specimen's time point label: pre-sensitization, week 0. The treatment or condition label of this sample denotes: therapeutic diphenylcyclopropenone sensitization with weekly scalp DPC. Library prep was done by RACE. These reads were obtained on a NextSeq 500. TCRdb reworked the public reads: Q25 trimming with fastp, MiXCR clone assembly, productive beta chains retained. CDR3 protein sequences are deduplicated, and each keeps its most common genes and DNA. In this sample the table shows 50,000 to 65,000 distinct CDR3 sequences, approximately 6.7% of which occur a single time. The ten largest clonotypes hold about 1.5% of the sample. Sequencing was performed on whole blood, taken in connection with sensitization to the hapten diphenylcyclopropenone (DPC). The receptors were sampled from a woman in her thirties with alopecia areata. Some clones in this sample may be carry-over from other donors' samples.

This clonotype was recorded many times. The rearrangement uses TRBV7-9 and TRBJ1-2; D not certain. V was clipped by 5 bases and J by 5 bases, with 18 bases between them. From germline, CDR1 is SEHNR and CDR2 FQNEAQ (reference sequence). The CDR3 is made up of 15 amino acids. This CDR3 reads CASSTIGVGPYGYTF. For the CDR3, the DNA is TGTGCCAGCAGCACGATCGGGGTCGGGCCTTATGGCTACACCTTC.

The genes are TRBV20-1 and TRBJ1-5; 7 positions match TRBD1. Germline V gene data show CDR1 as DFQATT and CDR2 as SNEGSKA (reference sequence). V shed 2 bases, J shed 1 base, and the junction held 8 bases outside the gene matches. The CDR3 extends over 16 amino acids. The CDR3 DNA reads TGCAGTGCTAGACTGAACAGGGGAGAGAGCAATCAGCCCCAGCATTTT. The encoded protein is CSARLNRGESNQPQHF.

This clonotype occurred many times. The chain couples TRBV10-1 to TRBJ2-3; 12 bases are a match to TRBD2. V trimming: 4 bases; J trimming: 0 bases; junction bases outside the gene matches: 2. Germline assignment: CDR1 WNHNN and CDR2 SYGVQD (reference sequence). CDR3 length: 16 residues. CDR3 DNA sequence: TGCGCCAGCAGTGCTCTAGCGGGGGGGAGCACAGATACGCAGTATTTT. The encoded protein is CASSALAGGSTDTQYF.

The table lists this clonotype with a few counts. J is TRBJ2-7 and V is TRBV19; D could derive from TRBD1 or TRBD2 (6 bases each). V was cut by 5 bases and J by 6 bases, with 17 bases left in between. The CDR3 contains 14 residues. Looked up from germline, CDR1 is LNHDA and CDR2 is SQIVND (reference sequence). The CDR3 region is CASSSLAGDPEQYF. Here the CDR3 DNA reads TGTGCCAGTAGTTCACTAGCAGGGGACCCCGAGCAGTACTTC.

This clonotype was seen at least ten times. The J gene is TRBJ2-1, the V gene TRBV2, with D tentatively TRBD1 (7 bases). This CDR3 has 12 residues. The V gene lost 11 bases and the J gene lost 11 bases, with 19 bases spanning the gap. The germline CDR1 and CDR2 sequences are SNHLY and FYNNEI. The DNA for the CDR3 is TGTGCCTGCGAGGAGGGGGCGCTGAAGCAGTTCTTC. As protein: CACEEGALKQFF.

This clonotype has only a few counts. CDR3: CASSIEHGYNQPQHF. In DNA, the CDR3 is TGTGCCAGTAGTATAGAGCACGGATACAATCAGCCCCAGCATTTT. This chain joins TRBV19 and TRBJ1-5; D not resolved. CDR3 size: 15 residues. CDR1 LNHDA and CDR2 SQIVND come from the germline V gene (reference sequence). V was cut by 0 bases and J by 3 bases, with 9 bases left in between.

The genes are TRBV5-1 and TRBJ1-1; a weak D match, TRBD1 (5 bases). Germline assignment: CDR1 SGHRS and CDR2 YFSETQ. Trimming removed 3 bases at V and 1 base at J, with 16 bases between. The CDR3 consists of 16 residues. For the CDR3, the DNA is TGCGCCAGCAGCTCCCAACGGGGCTCAAAGAACACTGAAGCTTTCTTT. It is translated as CASSSQRGSKNTEAFF. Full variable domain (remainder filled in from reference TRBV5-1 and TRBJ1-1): KAGVTQTPRYLIKTRGQQVTLSCSPISGHRSVSWYQQTPGQGLQFLFEYFSETQRNKGNFPGRFSGRQFSNSRSEMNVSTLELGDSALYLCASSSQRGSKNTEAFFGQGTRLTVV.

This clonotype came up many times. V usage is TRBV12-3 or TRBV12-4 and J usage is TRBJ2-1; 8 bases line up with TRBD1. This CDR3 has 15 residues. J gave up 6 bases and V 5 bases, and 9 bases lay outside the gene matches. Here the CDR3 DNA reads TGTGCCAGCAGTCTTGGAAACACAGGGGGCAATGAGCAGTTCTTC. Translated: CASSLGNTGGNEQFF.

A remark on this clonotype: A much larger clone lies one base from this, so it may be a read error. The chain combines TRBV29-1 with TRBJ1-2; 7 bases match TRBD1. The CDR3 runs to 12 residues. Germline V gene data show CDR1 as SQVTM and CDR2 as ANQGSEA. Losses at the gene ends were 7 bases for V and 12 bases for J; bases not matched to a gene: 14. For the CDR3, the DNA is TGCAGCGCCCCAACAGGGGAGGGAGACGACACCTTC. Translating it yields CSAPTGEGDDTF.

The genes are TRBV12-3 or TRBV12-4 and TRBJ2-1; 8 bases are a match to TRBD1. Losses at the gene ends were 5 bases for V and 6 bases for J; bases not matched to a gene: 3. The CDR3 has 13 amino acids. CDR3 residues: CASSTTGGNEQFF. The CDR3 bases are TGTGCCAGCAGTACCACAGGGGGCAATGAGCAGTTCTTC.

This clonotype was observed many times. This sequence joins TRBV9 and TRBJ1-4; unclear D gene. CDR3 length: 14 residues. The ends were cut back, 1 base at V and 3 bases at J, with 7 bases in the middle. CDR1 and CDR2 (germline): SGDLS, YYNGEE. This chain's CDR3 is CASSVRPANEKLFF. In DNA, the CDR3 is TGTGCCAGCAGCGTACGACCGGCTAATGAAAAACTGTTTTTT.

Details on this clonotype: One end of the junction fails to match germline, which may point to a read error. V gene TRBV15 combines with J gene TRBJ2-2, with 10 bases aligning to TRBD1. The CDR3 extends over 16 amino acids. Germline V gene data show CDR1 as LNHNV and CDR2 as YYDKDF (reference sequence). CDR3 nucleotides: TGTGCCCCCAGCAGACGGACAGGGGGAAACACCGGGGAGCTGTTTTTT. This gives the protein CAPSRRTGGNTGELFF.

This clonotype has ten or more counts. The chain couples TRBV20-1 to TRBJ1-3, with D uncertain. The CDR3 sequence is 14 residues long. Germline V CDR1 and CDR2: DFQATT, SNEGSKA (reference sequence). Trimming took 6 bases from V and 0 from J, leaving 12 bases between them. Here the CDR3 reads CSATVPLSGNTIYF. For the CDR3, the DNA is TGCAGTGCCACAGTTCCCCTCTCTGGAAACACCATATATTTT.

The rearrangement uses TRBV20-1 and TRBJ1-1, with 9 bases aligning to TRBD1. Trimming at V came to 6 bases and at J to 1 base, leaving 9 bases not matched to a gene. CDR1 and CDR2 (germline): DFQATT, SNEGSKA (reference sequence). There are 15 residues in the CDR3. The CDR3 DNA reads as TGCAGTGCCCCCCGACAGGGGGGAACGAACACTGAAGCTTTCTTT. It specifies CSAPRQGGTNTEAFF.

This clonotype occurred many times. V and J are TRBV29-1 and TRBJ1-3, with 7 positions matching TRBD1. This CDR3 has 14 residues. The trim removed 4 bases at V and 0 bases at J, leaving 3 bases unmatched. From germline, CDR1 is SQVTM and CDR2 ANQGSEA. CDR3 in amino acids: CSVGNRGSGNTIYF. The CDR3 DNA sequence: TGCAGCGTTGGCAACAGGGGCTCTGGAAACACCATATATTTT. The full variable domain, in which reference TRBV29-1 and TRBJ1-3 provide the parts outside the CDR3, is SAVISQKPSRDICQRGTSLTIQCQVDSQVTMMFWYRQQPGQSLTLIATANQGSEATYESGFVIDKFPISRPNLTFSTLTVSNMSPEDSSIYLCSVGNRGSGNTIYFGEGSWLTVV.

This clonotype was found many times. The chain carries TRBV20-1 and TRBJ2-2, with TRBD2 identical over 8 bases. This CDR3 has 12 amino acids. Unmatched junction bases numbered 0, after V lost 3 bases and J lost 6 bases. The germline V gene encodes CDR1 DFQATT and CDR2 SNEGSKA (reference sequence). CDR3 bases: TGCAGTGCTAGCGGGGGGGCCGGGGAGCTGTTTTTT. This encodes CSASGGAGELFF.

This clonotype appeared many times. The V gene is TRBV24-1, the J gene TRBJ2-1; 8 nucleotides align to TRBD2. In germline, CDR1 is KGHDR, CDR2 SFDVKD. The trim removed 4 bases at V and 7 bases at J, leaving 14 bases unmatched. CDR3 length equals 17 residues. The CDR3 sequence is CATSDPSGSGAGNEQFF. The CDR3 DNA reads TGTGCCACCAGTGACCCGAGTGGTAGCGGGGCGGGGAATGAGCAGTTCTTC.

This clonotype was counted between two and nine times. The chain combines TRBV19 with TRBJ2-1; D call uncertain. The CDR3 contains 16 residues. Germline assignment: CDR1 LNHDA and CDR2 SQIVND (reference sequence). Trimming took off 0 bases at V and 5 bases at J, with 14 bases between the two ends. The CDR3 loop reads CASSIDLSLPHNEQFF. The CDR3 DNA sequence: TGTGCCAGTAGTATAGATCTATCCTTGCCCCACAATGAGCAGTTCTTC.

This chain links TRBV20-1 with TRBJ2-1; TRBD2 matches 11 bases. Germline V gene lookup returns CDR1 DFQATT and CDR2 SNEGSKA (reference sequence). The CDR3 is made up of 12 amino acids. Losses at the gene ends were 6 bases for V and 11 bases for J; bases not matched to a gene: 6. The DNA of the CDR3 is TGCAGTGCCCTACTAGCGGGGGTGAAGCAGTTCTTC. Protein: CSALLAGVKQFF.

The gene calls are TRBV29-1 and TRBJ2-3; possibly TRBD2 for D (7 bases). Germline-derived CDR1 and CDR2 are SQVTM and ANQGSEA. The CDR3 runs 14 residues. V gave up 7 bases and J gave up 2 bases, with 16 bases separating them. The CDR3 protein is CSGRGGPPTDTQYF. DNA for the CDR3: TGCAGCGGAAGGGGGGGCCCGCCCACAGATACGCAGTATTTT.

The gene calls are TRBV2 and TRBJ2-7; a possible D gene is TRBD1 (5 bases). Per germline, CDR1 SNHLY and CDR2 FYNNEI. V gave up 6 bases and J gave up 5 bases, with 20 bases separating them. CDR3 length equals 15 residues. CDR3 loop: CASRPTTQGNHEQYF. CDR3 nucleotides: TGTGCCAGCAGACCGACAACCCAGGGTAACCACGAGCAGTACTTC.

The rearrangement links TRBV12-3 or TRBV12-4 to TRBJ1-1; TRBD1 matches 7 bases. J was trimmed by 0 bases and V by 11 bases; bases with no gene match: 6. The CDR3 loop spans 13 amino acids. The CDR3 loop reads CAGMGQLNTEAFF. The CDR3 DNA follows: TGTGCCGGCATGGGACAGTTGAACACTGAAGCTTTCTTT.

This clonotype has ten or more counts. Written as DNA, the CDR3 is TGTGCCACCAGCAGATCAGACAGGGACTCCTACGAGCAGTACTTC. Its translation: CATSRSDRDSYEQYF. This chain links TRBV15 with TRBJ2-7, with TRBD1 matching over 7 bases. J lost 0 bases, V lost 2 bases, and 4 bases had no gene match. Germline-derived CDR1 and CDR2 are LNHNV and YYDKDF (reference sequence). The CDR3 contains 15 residues.

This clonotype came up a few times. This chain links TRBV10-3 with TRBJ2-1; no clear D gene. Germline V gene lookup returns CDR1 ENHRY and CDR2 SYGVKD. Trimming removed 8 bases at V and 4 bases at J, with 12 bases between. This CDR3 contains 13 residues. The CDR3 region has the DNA TGTGCCATCTCCCCAGGCGCTTACAATGAGCAGTTCTTC. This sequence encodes CAISPGAYNEQFF.

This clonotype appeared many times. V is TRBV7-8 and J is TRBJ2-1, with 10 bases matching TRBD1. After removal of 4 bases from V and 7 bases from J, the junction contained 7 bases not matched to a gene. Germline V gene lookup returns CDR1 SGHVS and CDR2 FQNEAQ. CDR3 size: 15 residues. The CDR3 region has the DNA TGTGCCAGCAGCTCCGGGACAGGGGTGGAAAATGAGCAGTTCTTC. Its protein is CASSSGTGVENEQFF.

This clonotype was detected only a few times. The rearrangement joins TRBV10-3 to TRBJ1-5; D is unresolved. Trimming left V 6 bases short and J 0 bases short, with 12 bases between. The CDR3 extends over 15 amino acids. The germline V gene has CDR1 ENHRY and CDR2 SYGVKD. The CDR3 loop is CAIRAGEYSNQPQHF. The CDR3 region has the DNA TGTGCCATCAGGGCAGGAGAGTATAGCAATCAGCCCCAGCATTTT.

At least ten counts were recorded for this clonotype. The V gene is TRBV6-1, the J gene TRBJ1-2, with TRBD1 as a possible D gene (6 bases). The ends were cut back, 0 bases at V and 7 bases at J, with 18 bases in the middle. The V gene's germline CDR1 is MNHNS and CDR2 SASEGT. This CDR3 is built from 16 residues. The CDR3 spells CASSEAPGGVIFGYTF. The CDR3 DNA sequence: TGTGCCAGCAGTGAAGCGCCCGGGGGCGTTATTTTTGGCTACACCTTC.